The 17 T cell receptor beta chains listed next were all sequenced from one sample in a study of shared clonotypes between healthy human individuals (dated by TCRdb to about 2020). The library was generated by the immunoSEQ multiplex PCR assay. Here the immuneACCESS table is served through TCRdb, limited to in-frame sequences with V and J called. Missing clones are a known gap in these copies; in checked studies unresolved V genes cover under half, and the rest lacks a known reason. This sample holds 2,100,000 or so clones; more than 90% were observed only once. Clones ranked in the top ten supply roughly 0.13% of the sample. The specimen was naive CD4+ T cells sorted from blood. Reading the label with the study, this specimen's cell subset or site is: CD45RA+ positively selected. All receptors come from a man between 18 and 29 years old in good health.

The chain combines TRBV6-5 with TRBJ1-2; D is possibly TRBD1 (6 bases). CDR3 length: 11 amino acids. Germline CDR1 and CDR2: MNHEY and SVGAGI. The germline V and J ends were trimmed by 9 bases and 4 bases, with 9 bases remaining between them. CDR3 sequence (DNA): TGTGCCAGTAAGGACAGCTATGGCTACACCTTC. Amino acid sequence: CASKDSYGYTF.

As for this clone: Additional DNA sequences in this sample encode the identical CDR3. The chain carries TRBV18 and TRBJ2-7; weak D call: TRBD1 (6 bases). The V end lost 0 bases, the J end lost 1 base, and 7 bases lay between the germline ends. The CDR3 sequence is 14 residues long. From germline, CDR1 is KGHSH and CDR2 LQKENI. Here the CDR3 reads CASSPPGTSYEQYF. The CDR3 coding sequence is TGTGCCAGCTCACCACCCGGGACATCCTACGAGCAGTACTTC.

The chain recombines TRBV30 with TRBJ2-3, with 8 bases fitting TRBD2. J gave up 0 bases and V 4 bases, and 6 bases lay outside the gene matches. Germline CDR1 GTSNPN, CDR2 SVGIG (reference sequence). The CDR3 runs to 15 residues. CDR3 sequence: CAWKKSSGSTDTQYF. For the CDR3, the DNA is TGTGCCTGGAAGAAGTCTAGCGGGAGCACAGATACGCAGTATTTT.

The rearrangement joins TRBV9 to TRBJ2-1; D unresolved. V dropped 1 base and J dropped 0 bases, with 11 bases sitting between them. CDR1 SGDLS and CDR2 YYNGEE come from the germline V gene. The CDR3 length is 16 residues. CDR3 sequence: CASSVSISFSYNEQFF. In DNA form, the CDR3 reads TGTGCCAGCAGCGTAAGCATCAGCTTCTCCTACAATGAGCAGTTCTTC.

The CDR3 region is CASSLDGRYSGNTIYF. The CDR3 nucleotides read TGTGCCAGCAGCCTCGACGGAAGGTATTCTGGAAACACCATATATTTT. The chain recombines TRBV7-9 with TRBJ1-3, with no clear D. This CDR3 region has 16 residues. Trimming pared 5 bases from V and 1 base from J, leaving 15 bases between. Per the germline V gene, CDR1 is SEHNR and CDR2 is FQNEAQ (reference sequence). Complete variable domain (other parts from reference TRBV7-9 and TRBJ1-3): DTGVSQNPRHKITKRGQNVTFRCDPISEHNRLYWYRQTLGQGPEFLTYFQNEAQLEKSRLLSDRFSAERPKGSFSTLEIQRTEQGDSAMYLCASSLDGRYSGNTIYFGEGSWLTVV.

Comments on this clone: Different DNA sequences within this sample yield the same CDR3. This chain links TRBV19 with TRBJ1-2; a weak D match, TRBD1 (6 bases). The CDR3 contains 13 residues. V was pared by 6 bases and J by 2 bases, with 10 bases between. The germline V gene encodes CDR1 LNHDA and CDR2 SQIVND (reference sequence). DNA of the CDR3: TGTGCCAGTAGCCTAACAGGGAACTATGGCTACACCTTC. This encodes CASSLTGNYGYTF.

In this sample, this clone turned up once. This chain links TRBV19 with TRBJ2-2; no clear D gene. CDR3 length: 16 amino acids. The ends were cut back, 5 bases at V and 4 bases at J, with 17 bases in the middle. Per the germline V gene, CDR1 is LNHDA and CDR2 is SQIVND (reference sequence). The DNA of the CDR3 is TGTGCCAGTAGTGTCGGCGGCAGAATCACCACCGGGGAGCTGTTTTTT. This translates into CASSVGGRITTGELFF.

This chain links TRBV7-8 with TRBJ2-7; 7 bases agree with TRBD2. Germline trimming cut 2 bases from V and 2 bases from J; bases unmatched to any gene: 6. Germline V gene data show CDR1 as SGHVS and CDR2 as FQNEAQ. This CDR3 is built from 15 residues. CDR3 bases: TGTGCCAGCAGCTTATCCCGGGGGGAAACCTACGAGCAGTACTTC. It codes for CASSLSRGETYEQYF.

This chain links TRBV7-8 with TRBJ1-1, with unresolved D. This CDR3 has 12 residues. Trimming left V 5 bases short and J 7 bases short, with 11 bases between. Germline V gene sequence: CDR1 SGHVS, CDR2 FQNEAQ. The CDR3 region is CASSPRGDEAFF. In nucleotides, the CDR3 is TGTGCCAGCAGCCCCCGCGGGGATGAAGCTTTCTTT.

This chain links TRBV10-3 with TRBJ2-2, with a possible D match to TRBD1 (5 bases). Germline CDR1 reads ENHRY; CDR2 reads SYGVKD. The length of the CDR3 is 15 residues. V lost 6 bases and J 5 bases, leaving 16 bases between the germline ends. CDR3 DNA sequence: TGTGCCATCAGGCAGTCCATAGGGGTTACCGGGGAGCTGTTTTTT. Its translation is CAIRQSIGVTGELFF.

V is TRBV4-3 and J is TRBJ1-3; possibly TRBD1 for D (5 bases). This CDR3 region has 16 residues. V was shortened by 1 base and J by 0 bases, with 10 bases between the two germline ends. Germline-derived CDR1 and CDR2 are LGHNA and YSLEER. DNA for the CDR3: TGCGCCAGCAGCCAAGGTGCACAGGTCTCTGGAAACACCATATATTTT. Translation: CASSQGAQVSGNTIYF.

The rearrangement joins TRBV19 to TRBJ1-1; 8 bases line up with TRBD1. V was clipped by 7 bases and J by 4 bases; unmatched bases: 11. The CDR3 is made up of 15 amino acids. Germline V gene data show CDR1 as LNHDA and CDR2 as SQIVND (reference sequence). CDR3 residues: CASTKPRQGSTEAFF. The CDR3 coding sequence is TGTGCCAGTACCAAACCCAGACAGGGGAGCACTGAAGCTTTCTTT. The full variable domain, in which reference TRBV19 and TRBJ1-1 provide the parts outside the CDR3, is DGGITQSPKYLFRKEGQNVTLSCEQNLNHDAMYWYRQDPGQGLRLIYYSQIVNDFQKGDIAEGYSVSREKKESFPLTVTSAQKNPTAFYLCASTKPRQGSTEAFFGQGTRLTVV.

CDR3 amino acids: CASSDSGTASPLHF. CDR3 nucleotides: TGTGCCAGCAGTGACTCAGGGACGGCTTCACCCCTCCACTTT. The V gene is TRBV6-4, the J gene TRBJ1-6; weak D call: TRBD1 (5 bases). V was pared by 0 bases and J by 9 bases, with 9 bases between. Germline CDR1 is MRHNA and CDR2 is SNTAGT. The CDR3 totals 14 residues.

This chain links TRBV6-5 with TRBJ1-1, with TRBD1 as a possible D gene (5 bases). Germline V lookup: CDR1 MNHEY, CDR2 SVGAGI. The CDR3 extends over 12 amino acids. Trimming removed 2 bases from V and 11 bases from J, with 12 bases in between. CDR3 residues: CASSYGGDPAFF. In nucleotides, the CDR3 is TGTGCCAGCAGTTACGGAGGGGACCCTGCTTTCTTT.

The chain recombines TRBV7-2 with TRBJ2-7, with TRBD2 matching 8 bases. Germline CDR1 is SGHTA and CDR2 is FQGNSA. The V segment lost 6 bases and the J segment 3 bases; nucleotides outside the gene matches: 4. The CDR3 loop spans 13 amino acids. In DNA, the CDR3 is TGTGCCAGCAGTGACGGGGGGGTCTACGAGCAGTACTTC. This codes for CASSDGGVYEQYF.

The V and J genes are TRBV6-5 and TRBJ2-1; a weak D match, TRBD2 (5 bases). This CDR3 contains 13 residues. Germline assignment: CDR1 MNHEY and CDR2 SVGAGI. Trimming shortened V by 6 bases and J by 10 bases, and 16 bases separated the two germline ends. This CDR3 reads CASRRPAEREQFF. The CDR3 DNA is TGTGCCAGCAGACGCCCAGCGGAGCGAGAGCAGTTCTTC.

The DNA for the CDR3 is TGTGCCAGCAGCCCTCTGGGAGGGGGCGAAAACTATGGCTACACCTTC. Translated, it gives CASSPLGGGENYGYTF. The chain is built from TRBV21-1 and TRBJ1-2. TRBV21-1 is shown as a pseudogene. The CDR3 is 16 amino acids.